Listed below are T cell receptor beta chains from one sample, sequenced in a study of CD8+CD57+ T cells in acquired aplastic anemia. MiXCR, run by TCRdb on the reads, gives a single entry per CDR3 protein. The repertoire holds about 160,000 distinct CDR3 sequences, with 35% to 55% as singletons. Sequenced material: sorted CD4+, CD8+, or CD8+CD57+ T cells (not recorded which) from PBMCs. The origin of the receptors is a human donor in good health. The CDR3 runs from the conserved cysteine through the conserved F or W. The D gene is left open where the match is weak. The size entry is marked missing in some rows and otherwise reads once, few, many or a size class.

J gene,V gene,D gene,clone size,CDR3 protein,CDR3 DNA
TRBJ2-2,TRBV7-3,-,many,CASTSRAPGGELFF,TGTGCCAGCACCTCTCGGGCTCCGGGAGGGGAGCTGTTTTTT
TRBJ2-7,TRBV11-2,TRBD2,many,CASSPGLAGPYEQYF,TGTGCCAGCAGCCCCGGACTAGCGGGGCCCTACGAGCAGTACTTC
TRBJ1-3,TRBV19,-,-,CASTDTGWDTIYF,TGTGCCAGTACAGATACAGGGTGGGACACCATATATTTT
TRBJ2-7,TRBV9,TRBD2,few,CASSPRESPYEQYF,TGTGCCAGCAGCCCGCGGGAGTCCCCCTACGAGCAGTACTTC
TRBJ1-2,TRBV12-3/TRBV12-4,TRBD1,many,CASSPPGQVTHGYTF,TGTGCCAGCAGTCCACCGGGACAGGTAACCCATGGCTACACCTTC
TRBJ1-1,TRBV18,-,many,CASSPQGNTEAFF,TGTGCCAGCTCACCTCAGGGGAACACTGAAGCTTTCTTT
TRBJ1-1,TRBV30,-,-,CAGLPGGTEAFF,TGTGCCGGACTCCCAGGCGGCACTGAAGCTTTCTTT
TRBJ1-4,TRBV19,-,-,CASSPQGRRNEKLFF,TGTGCCAGTAGTCCGCAGGGAAGGCGTAATGAAAAACTGTTTTTT
TRBJ2-7,TRBV4-2,TRBD2,once,CASSPLSTSGSYEQYF,TGTGCCAGCAGCCCCCTAAGTACTAGCGGGAGCTACGAGCAGTACTTC
TRBJ1-5,TRBV20-1,TRBD1,-,CSARDLGQKNNQPQHF,TGCAGTGCTAGGGATCTGGGACAGAAGAACAATCAGCCCCAGCATTTT
TRBJ2-7,TRBV6-1,-,-,CASSVETALFGQQYF,TGTGCCAGCAGTGTGGAGACAGCCCTCTTCGGGCAGCAGTACTTC
TRBJ1-2,TRBV2,-,-,CASRTRAYGYTF,TGTGCCAGCAGGACAAGGGCCTATGGCTACACCTTC
TRBJ1-2,TRBV6-5,-,many,CASSYDRLNYGYTF,TGTGCCAGCAGTTATGACAGATTGAACTATGGCTACACCTTC
TRBJ1-1,TRBV2,-,-,CASGRENTEAFF,TGTGCCAGCGGTCGGGAGAACACTGAAGCTTTCTTT
TRBJ1-4,TRBV7-2,-,many,CASSFEWRGELFF,TGTGCCAGCAGCTTTGAATGGCGAGGTGAGCTGTTTTTT
TRBJ2-3,TRBV11-2,TRBD2,-,CASSTIAGGRTDTQYF,TGTGCCAGCAGCACGATAGCGGGAGGGCGTACAGATACGCAGTATTTT
TRBJ2-2,TRBV6-1,TRBD1,many,CASRAQGASGTGELFF,TGTGCCAGCAGGGCACAGGGGGCCTCTGGCACCGGGGAGCTGTTTTTT
TRBJ2-2,TRBV19,-,once,CASNTGTNTGELFF,TGTGCCAGTAACACCGGGACGAACACCGGGGAGCTGTTTTTT
TRBJ2-1,TRBV10-3,-,many,CATSPAPQPNEQFF,TGTGCCACCTCGCCGGCCCCTCAACCCAATGAGCAGTTCTTC
TRBJ1-6,TRBV6-5,TRBD1,many,CASRSATGNSPLHF,TGTGCCAGCAGGTCCGCGACAGGGAATTCACCCCTCCACTTT
TRBJ2-5,TRBV20-1,-,-,CSARRTGKETQYF,TGCAGTGCTAGACGAACAGGGAAGGAGACCCAGTACTTC
TRBJ1-2,TRBV7-2,-,-,CASGLGGRGYGHTF,TGTGCCAGCGGCTTAGGTGGCAGGGGCTATGGCCACACCTTC
TRBJ1-2,TRBV6-2/TRBV6-3,TRBD1,few,CASSLGTGGPYGYTF,TGTGCCAGCAGTCTCGGGACAGGGGGCCCCTATGGCTACACCTTC
TRBJ2-3,TRBV6-5,TRBD2,many,CASSYSPPGLDETQYF,TGTGCCAGCAGTTACTCGCCTCCGGGACTAGATGAAACGCAGTATTTT
TRBJ2-1,TRBV27,-,-,CASNWNGDSYNEQFF,TGTGCCAGCAACTGGAACGGGGACTCCTACAATGAGCAGTTCTTC
TRBJ1-2,TRBV15,-,-,CATSSRGLGTDANYGYTF,TGTGCCACCAGCAGTCGGGGGTTAGGGACCGACGCCAACTATGGCTACACCTTC
TRBJ2-3,TRBV7-2,-,-,CASSFTRTDTQYF,TGTGCCAGCAGCTTTACTAGGACAGATACGCAGTATTTT
TRBJ2-2,TRBV19,-,many,CASMILNTGELFF,TGTGCCAGTATGATCTTGAACACCGGGGAGCTGTTTTTT
TRBJ1-3,TRBV19,TRBD1,once,CASRTTGQNTIYF,TGTGCCAGTAGGACGACAGGGCAAAACACCATATATTTT
TRBJ1-5,TRBV24-1,TRBD1,few,CATSGTGSNNQPQHF,TGTGCCACCAGTGGGACAGGTAGTAACAATCAGCCCCAGCATTTT
TRBJ1-6,TRBV7-3,-,-,CASSLSAANSPLHF,TGTGCCAGCAGCTTATCAGCGGCCAACTCACCCCTCCACTTC
TRBJ1-2,TRBV9,TRBD1,-,CASSVARITTGPYHGYTF,TGTGCCAGCAGCGTAGCTCGGATTACGACAGGGCCTTATCATGGCTACACCTTC
TRBJ2-5,TRBV20-1,TRBD2,many,CSANGLAGRETQYF,TGCAGTGCGAACGGACTAGCGGGGCGAGAGACCCAGTACTTC
TRBJ2-1,TRBV29-1,-,many,CSTGSGIRFF,TGCAGCACCGGGTCGGGGATACGGTTCTTC
TRBJ2-7,TRBV7-9,TRBD1,many,CASSTGQGATYEQYF,TGTGCCAGCAGCACAGGACAGGGGGCGACCTACGAGCAGTACTTC
TRBJ2-2,TRBV2,-,-,CASTRDRDTGELFF,TGTGCCAGCACTCGGGATAGGGACACCGGGGAGCTGTTTTTT